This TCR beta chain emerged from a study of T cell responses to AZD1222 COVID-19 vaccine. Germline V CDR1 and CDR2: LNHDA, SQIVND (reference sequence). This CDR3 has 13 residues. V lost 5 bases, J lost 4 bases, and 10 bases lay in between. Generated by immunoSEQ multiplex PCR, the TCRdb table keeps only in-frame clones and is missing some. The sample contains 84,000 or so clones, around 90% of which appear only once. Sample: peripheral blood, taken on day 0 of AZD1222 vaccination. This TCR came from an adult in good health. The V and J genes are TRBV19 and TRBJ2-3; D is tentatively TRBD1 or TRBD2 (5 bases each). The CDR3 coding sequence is TGTGCCAGTAGTCTCAGAGGGGCAGATACGCAGTATTTT. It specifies CASSLRGADTQYF. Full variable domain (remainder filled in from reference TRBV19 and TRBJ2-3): DGGITQSPKYLFRKEGQNVTLSCEQNLNHDAMYWYRQDPGQGLRLIYYSQIVNDFQKGDIAEGYSVSREKKESFPLTVTSAQKNPTAFYLCASSLRGADTQYFGPGTRLTVL.